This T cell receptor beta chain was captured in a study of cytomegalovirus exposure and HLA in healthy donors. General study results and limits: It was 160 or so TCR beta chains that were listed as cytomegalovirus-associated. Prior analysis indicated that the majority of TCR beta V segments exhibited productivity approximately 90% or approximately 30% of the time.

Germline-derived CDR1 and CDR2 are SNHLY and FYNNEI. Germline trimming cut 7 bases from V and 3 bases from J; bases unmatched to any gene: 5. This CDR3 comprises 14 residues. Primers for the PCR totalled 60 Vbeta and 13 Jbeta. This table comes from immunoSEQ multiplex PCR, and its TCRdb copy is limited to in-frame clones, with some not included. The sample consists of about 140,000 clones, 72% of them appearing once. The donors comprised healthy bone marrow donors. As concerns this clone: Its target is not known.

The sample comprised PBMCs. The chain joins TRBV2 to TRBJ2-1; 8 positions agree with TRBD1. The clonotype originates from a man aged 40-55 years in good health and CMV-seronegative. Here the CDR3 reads CASKGTGFYNEQFF. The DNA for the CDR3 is TGTGCCAGCAAGGGGACAGGATTCTACAATGAGCAGTTCTTC.